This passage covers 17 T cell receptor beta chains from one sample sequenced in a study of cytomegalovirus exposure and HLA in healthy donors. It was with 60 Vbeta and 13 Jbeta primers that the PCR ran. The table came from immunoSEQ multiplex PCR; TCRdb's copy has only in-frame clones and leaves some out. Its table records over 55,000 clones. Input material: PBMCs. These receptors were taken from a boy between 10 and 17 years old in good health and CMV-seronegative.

In DNA form, the CDR3 reads TGTGCCAGCAAGTACAGGGCCTCCTACAATGAGCAGTTCTTC. Encoded protein: CASKYRASYNEQFF. This chain connects TRBV6-6 to TRBJ2-1; D might be TRBD1 (6 bases). Germline values: CDR1 MNHNY, CDR2 SVGAGI (reference sequence). Trimming stripped 7 bases from V and 0 bases from J, with 10 bases between. The CDR3 runs 14 residues.

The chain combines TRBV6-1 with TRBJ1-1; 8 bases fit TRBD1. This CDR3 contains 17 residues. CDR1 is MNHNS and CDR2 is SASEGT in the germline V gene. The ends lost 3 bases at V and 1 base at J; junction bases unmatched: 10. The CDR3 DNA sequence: TGTGCCAGCAGTGATTCCAGGGGGCACCGAAGGAACACTGAAGCTTTCTTT. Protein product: CASSDSRGHRRNTEAFF.

For the CDR3, the DNA is TGTGCCAGCAGCCAAGCGGCTAGCGGGGGGGGGCTTTACGAGCAGTACTTC. Amino acids: CASSQAASGGGLYEQYF. The chain employs TRBV7-2 and TRBJ2-7; the match to TRBD2 covers 12 bases. Germline CDR1 reads SGHTA; CDR2 reads FQGNSA. CDR3 length equals 17 residues. The V segment lost 5 bases and the J segment 4 bases; nucleotides outside the gene matches: 12.

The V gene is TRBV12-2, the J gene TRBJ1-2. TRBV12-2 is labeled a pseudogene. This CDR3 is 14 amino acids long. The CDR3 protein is CASRPAGGVFGYTF. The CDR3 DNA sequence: TGTGCAAGTCGCCCCGCCGGGGGGGTGTTTGGCTACACCTTC.

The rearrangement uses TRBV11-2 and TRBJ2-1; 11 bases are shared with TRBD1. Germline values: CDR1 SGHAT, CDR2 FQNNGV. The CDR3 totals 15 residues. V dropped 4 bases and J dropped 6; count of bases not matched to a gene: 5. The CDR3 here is CASSSAGTGGNEQFF. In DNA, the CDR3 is TGTGCCAGCAGCTCAGCCGGGACAGGGGGCAATGAGCAGTTCTTC. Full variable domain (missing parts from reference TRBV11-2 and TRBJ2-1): EAGVAQSPRYKIIEKRQSVAFWCNPISGHATLYWYQQILGQGPKLLIQFQNNGVVDDSQLPKDRFSAERLKGVDSTLKIQPAKLEDSAVYLCASSSAGTGGNEQFFGPGTRLTVL.

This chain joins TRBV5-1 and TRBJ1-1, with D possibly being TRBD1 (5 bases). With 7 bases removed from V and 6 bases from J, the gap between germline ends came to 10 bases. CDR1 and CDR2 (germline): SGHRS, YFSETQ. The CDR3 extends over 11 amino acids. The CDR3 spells CASWGGAEAFF. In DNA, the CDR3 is TGCGCCAGCTGGGGGGGGGCTGAAGCTTTCTTT.

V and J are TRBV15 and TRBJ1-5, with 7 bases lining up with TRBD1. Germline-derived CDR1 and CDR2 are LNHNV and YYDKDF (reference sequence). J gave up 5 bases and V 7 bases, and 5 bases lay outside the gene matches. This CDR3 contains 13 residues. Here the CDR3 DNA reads TGTGCCACCAAGCCAGGGGGAGATCAGCCCCAGCATTTT. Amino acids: CATKPGGDQPQHF.

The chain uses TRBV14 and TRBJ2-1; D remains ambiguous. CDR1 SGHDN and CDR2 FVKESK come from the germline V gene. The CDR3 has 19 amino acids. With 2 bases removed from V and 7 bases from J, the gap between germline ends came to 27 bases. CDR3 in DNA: TGTGCCAGCAGCCAAAGAGGTTCTGGAGACTGGCGCTTAACGAATGAGCAGTTCTTC. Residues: CASSQRGSGDWRLTNEQFF.

The CDR3 DNA is TGTGCCAGCAGACGGACAGGGGAGAATACTGAAGCTTTCTTT. The encoded protein is CASRRTGENTEAFF. The chain employs TRBV5-4 and TRBJ1-1, with 9 bases identical to TRBD1. J was trimmed by 5 bases and V by 5 bases; bases with no gene match: 7. This CDR3 region has 14 residues. CDR1 is SGHNT and CDR2 is YYREEE in the germline V gene (reference sequence).

The CDR3 DNA reads TGTGCCAGCAGTTACGGACAGGTTACTAACTATGGCTACACCTTC. This sequence encodes CASSYGQVTNYGYTF. The chain combines TRBV6-5 with TRBJ1-2; TRBD1 aligns across 7 bases. With V trimmed by 2 bases and J by 0 bases, 3 bases remained unmatched. In germline, CDR1 is MNHEY, CDR2 SVGAGI. This CDR3 has 15 amino acids.

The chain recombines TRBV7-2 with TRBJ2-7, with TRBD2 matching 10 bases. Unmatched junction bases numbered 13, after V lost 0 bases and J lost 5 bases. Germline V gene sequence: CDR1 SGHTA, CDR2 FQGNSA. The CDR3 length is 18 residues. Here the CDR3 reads CASSLAVAGAGGPNEQYF. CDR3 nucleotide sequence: TGTGCCAGCAGCTTAGCGGTAGCGGGAGCGGGAGGGCCCAACGAGCAGTACTTC.

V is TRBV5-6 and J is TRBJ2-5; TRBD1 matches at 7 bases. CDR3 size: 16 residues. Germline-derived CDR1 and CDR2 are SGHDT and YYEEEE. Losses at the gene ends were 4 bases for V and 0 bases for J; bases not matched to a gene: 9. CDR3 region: CASSVGTDLYQETQYF. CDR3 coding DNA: TGTGCCAGCAGCGTGGGGACAGATCTATACCAAGAGACCCAGTACTTC.

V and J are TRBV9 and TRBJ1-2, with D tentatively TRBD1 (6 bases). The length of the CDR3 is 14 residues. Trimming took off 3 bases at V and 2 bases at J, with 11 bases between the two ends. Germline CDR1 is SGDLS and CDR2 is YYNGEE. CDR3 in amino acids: CASSGRGLNYGYTF. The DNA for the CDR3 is TGTGCCAGCAGCGGCAGGGGTCTAAACTATGGCTACACCTTC.

CDR3 nucleotides: TGTGCCAGCAGTTCCCTCCAAGCGGGCACCGTCAATGAGCAGTTCTTC. Protein: CASSSLQAGTVNEQFF. The chain uses TRBV6-5 and TRBJ2-1, with D possibly TRBD2 on 6 matching bases. The germline gives CDR1 MNHEY, CDR2 SVGAGI. The V end was cut by 4 bases, the J end by 6 bases, with 19 bases between. This CDR3 is 16 amino acids long.

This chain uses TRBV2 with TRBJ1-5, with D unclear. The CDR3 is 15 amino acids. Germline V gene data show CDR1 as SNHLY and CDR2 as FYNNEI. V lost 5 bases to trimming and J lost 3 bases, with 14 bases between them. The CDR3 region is CASSTPESFNQPQHF. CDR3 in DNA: TGTGCCAGCAGTACCCCCGAGAGTTTCAATCAGCCCCAGCATTTT.

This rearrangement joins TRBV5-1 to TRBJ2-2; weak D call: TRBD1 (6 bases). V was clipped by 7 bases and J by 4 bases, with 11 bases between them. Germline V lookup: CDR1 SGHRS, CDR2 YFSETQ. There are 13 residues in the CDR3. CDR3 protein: CASRTVGTGELFF. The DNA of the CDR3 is TGCGCCAGCCGGACAGTTGGCACCGGGGAGCTGTTTTTT. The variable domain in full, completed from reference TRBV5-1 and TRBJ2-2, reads KAGVTQTPRYLIKTRGQQVTLSCSPISGHRSVSWYQQTPGQGLQFLFEYFSETQRNKGNFPGRFSGRQFSNSRSEMNVSTLELGDSALYLCASRTVGTGELFFGEGSRLTVL.

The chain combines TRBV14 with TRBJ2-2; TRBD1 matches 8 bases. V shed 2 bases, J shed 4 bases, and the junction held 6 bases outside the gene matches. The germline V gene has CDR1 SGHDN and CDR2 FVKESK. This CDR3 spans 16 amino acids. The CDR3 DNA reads TGTGCCAGCAGCCAAACAGGCAGGGGGCTCACCGGGGAGCTGTTTTTT. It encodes CASSQTGRGLTGELFF.